This T cell receptor (beta chain) was sequenced during a study of response to subunit inactivated influenza vaccine. TCRdb reprocessed the RT-PCR reads via MiXCR and lists one record per CDR3 protein. The table includes about 570,000 distinct CDR3 sequences, around 10% detected once. This clonotype was observed a handful of times. The CDR3 is 15 residues long. The germline V gene has CDR1 SGHDT and CDR2 YYEEEE. V lost 4 bases to trimming and J lost 4 bases, with 17 bases between them. In addition, the sample was reused for a study of T cells expressing NK-cell markers. This second study says: Making the TCR beta cDNA relied on 5'RACE template switching with UMIs. Seven HCMV-seropositive donors and one seronegative donor made up the eight sequenced donors. The sorts in several experiments were restricted to alpha-beta TCR T cells by an anti-gamma-delta TCR antibody.

The sequence derives from a man aged 50 to 60 who received an inactivated influenza vaccine. The J gene is TRBJ1-1, the V gene TRBV5-6, with D unresolved. Here the sequenced sample was PBMCs from blood, taken on the day of vaccination. CDR3 protein: CASSLRPVSSTEAFF. As DNA, the CDR3 is TGTGCCAGCAGCCTCCGCCCCGTATCTTCCACTGAAGCTTTCTTT.